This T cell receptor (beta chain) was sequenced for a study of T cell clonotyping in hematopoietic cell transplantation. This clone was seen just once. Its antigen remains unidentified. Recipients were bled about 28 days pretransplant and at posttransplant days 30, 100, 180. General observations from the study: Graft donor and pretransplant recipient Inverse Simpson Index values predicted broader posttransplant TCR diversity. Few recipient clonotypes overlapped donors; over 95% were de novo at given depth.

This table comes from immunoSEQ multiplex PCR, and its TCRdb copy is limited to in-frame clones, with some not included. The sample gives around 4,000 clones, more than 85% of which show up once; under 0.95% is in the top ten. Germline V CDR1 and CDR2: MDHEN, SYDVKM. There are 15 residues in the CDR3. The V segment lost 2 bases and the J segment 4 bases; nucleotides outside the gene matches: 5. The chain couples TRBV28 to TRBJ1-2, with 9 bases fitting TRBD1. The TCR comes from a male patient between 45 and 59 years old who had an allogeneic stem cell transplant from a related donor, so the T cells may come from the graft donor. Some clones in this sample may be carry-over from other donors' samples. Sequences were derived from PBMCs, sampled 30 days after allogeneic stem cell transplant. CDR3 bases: TGTGCCAGCAGTTTACGGGACAGGGAGGGCTATGGCTACACCTTC. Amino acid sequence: CASSLRDREGYGYTF.